The T cell receptor (beta chain) under discussion was sequenced for a study of blood T cell repertoires in COVID-19. Study-wide context: Acute-phase and convalescent COVID-19 samples originated in the United States, Italy and Spain. From T cells, B-cell-depleted T cells, or PBMCs came the material, which was cDNA or gDNA.

Original processing notes: Reference gene primer amplification yielded estimated nucleated cell counts. Generated by immunoSEQ multiplex PCR, the TCRdb table keeps only in-frame clones and is missing some. Clone size and V and J calls were adopted from that table, with D and trimming inferred from the DNA. The repertoire holds 150,000 to 200,000 clones, approximately 84% seen once, with roughly 1% in the top ten. With 0 bases removed from V and 0 bases from J, the gap between germline ends came to 6 bases. This CDR3 is 15 amino acids long. Germline values: CDR1 LGHDT, CDR2 YNNKEL (reference sequence).

Material for sequencing was peripheral blood. This TCR came from a man aged 40-55 years with acute or convalescent COVID-19. The chain is built from TRBV3-1 (or the pseudogene TRBV3-2) and TRBJ1-3; no clear D. The DNA for the CDR3 is TGTGCCAGCAGCCAAGATACATTCTCTGGAAACACCATATATTTT. This sequence encodes CASSQDTFSGNTIYF.